These 16 T cell receptor beta chains originate from one sample sequenced in a study of cytomegalovirus exposure and HLA in healthy donors. It was with 60 Vbeta and 13 Jbeta primers that the PCR ran. The method was immunoSEQ multiplex PCR; TCRdb's version includes in-frame clones alone and lacks a portion of them. The table has some 190,000 clones, more than 60% seen once; the top ten hold roughly 1.5%. Sequencing was performed on PBMCs. These receptors originate from a man aged 18-30 years in good health and CMV-seronegative.

The genes are TRBV5-6 and TRBJ1-1; tentatively, D is TRBD1 (6 bases). CDR3 size: 13 residues. CDR1 and CDR2 from the germline V gene are SGHDT and YYEEEE. V was shortened by 4 bases and J by 1 base, with 8 bases between the two germline ends. CDR3 nucleotides: TGTGCCAGCAGCGTAGGGGGGAACACTGAAGCTTTCTTT. It is translated as CASSVGGNTEAFF. The entire variable domain, with the rest obtained from reference TRBV5-6 and TRBJ1-1, is as follows: DAGVTQSPTHLIKTRGQQVTLRCSPKSGHDTVSWYQQALGQGPQFIFQYYEEEERQRGNFPDRFSGHQFPNYSSELNVNALLLGDSALYLCASSVGGNTEAFFGQGTRLTVV.

There are a few counts of this clone. CDR3 sequence: CASSQFLRQAGAYEQYF. As DNA, the CDR3 is TGTGCCAGCAGTCAATTTCTTAGACAGGCTGGGGCCTACGAGCAGTACTTC. The V call is TRBV5-6, the J call TRBJ2-7; a weak D match, TRBD1 (6 bases). Germline V gene data show CDR1 as SGHDT and CDR2 as YYEEEE. This CDR3 region has 17 residues. V shed 5 bases and J shed 2 bases, with 23 bases lying between them.

The sample holds a few counts of this clone. The same CDR3 arises from other DNA sequences in this sample as well. The rearrangement uses TRBV29-1 and TRBJ1-1; D not certain. Germline V gene data show CDR1 as SQVTM and CDR2 as ANQGSEA. Trimming pared 4 bases from V and 1 base from J, leaving 4 bases between. This CDR3 spans 11 amino acids. DNA of the CDR3: TGCAGCGTTGGCGAGAACACTGAAGCTTTCTTT. It encodes CSVGENTEAFF.

The chain links TRBV4-2 to TRBJ1-1; 7 bases fit TRBD1. The CDR3 totals 13 residues. Per the germline V gene, CDR1 is LGHNA and CDR2 is YNFKEQ. V shed 10 bases and J 6 bases; nucleotides not matched to a gene: 11. The CDR3 nucleotides are TGTGCCATAAGGGGGCATTGGAGCGCTGAAGCTTTCTTT. Its protein product is CAIRGHWSAEAFF.

This clone occurred once. This sequence joins TRBV19 and TRBJ2-4; 7 positions match TRBD1. Per the germline V gene, CDR1 is LNHDA and CDR2 is SQIVND (reference sequence). Trimming cost V 6 bases and J 3 bases; bases outside gene matches: 8. This CDR3 comprises 15 residues. The CDR3 sequence: CASRNRGLGKNIQYF. The CDR3 DNA follows: TGTGCCAGTAGAAACAGGGGTCTGGGCAAAAACATTCAGTACTTC.

The sample holds one count of this clone. The chain employs TRBV13 and TRBJ2-7, with TRBD1 matching over 9 bases. The CDR3 consists of 15 residues. Germline-derived CDR1 and CDR2 are PRHDT and FYEKMQ (reference sequence). V gave up 3 bases and J gave up 1 base; unmatched junction bases: 4. CDR3 loop: CASSFGTGISYEQYF. CDR3 nucleotide sequence: TGTGCCAGCAGCTTTGGGACAGGGATTTCCTACGAGCAGTACTTC.

CDR3 sequence: CASSALGTGETQYF. In DNA form, the CDR3 reads TGTGCCAGCAGTGCCCTAGGGACAGGAGAGACCCAGTACTTC. V usage is TRBV6-1 and J usage is TRBJ2-5; 8 bases are shared with TRBD1. J was trimmed by 4 bases and V by 4 bases; bases with no gene match: 5. The CDR3 has 14 residues. The V gene's germline CDR1 is MNHNS and CDR2 SASEGT.

This clone was seen just once. The J gene is TRBJ1-3, the V gene TRBV4-2, with no clear D. Trimming took off 1 base at V and 9 bases at J, with 22 bases between the two ends. In germline, CDR1 is LGHNA, CDR2 YNFKEQ. This CDR3 has 17 amino acids. The CDR3 nucleotides are TGTGCCAGCAGCCAAGCGGTACGGGATACCCAGCATGGCACCATATATTTT. It yields the protein CASSQAVRDTQHGTIYF.

This sequence joins TRBV7-2 and TRBJ1-3; D is uncertain. Trimming took off 1 base at V and 0 bases at J, with 10 bases between the two ends. Looked up from germline, CDR1 is SGHTA and CDR2 is FQGNSA. The length of the CDR3 is 16 residues. CDR3 DNA sequence: TGTGCCAGCAGCTTAGATCCACCCGGCTCTGGAAACACCATATATTTT. Translation gives CASSLDPPGSGNTIYF.

This clone has only a few counts. The J gene is TRBJ1-1, the V gene TRBV30; D may be TRBD1 (5 bases). From germline, CDR1 is GTSNPN and CDR2 SVGIG (reference sequence). This CDR3 has 11 residues. Trimming removed 6 bases from V and 1 base from J, with 6 bases in between. The CDR3 protein is CACRGNTEAFF. The CDR3, as DNA: TGTGCCTGTAGGGGGAACACTGAAGCTTTCTTT.

The chain employs TRBV9 and TRBJ1-3, with D unclear. The V and J ends lost 3 bases and 5 bases respectively, with 6 bases between them. Germline loops: CDR1 SGDLS, CDR2 YYNGEE. The CDR3 totals 12 residues. CDR3 sequence reads: CASSGPRNTIYF. The CDR3 coding sequence is TGTGCCAGCAGCGGGCCCAGAAACACCATATATTTT. The whole variable domain, filled in from reference TRBV9 and TRBJ1-3, reads DSGVTQTPKHLITATGQRVTLRCSPRSGDLSVYWYQQSLDQGLQFLIQYYNGEERAKGNILERFSAQQFPDLHSELNLSSLELGDSALYFCASSGPRNTIYFGEGSWLTVV.

The rearrangement links TRBV6-6 to TRBJ2-7; D might be TRBD2 (5 bases). Per germline, CDR1 MNHNY and CDR2 SVGAGI (reference sequence). CDR3 length: 14 residues. V lost 0 bases and J 3 bases, leaving 9 bases between the germline ends. In nucleotides, the CDR3 is TGTGCCAGCAGTTACTCCGTCGGAGGCTACGAGCAGTACTTC. As protein: CASSYSVGGYEQYF.

The chain links TRBV5-1 to TRBJ2-5; 7 nucleotides align to TRBD1. Germline CDR1 SGHRS, CDR2 YFSETQ. V shed 2 bases and J 5 bases; nucleotides not matched to a gene: 6. CDR3 length: 14 amino acids. CDR3 coding DNA: TGCGCCAGCAGCTTACAGGGGCCCAGGGAGACCCAGTACTTC. This codes for CASSLQGPRETQYF.

V gene TRBV6-6 combines with J gene TRBJ1-5, with TRBD1 matching 8 bases. The CDR3 loop spans 16 amino acids. The V gene's germline CDR1 is MNHNY and CDR2 SVGAGI (reference sequence). Trimming at V came to 2 bases and at J to 5 bases, leaving 8 bases not matched to a gene. This chain's CDR3 is CASSYGSDRAYQPQHF. DNA of the CDR3: TGTGCCAGCAGTTACGGGTCGGACAGGGCCTATCAGCCCCAGCATTTT.

The chain links TRBV19 to TRBJ2-3, with unresolved D. The germline gives CDR1 LNHDA, CDR2 SQIVND (reference sequence). Trimming took off 7 bases at V and 0 bases at J, with 11 bases between the two ends. The CDR3 sequence is 14 residues long. The CDR3 loop is CASTRESSTDTQYF. CDR3 sequence (DNA): TGTGCCAGTACCCGAGAGTCTAGCACAGATACGCAGTATTTT.

The CDR3, as DNA: TGTGCCAGCAGCGCCCGACCGGGACAGAACTATGGCTACACCTTC. It yields the protein CASSARPGQNYGYTF. This chain connects TRBV11-2 to TRBJ1-2; 7 positions agree with TRBD1. The CDR3 is made up of 15 amino acids. V lost 5 bases and J lost 2; bases outside the gene matches: 8. CDR1 is SGHAT and CDR2 is FQNNGV in the germline V gene. The variable domain in full, completed from reference TRBV11-2 and TRBJ1-2, reads EAGVAQSPRYKIIEKRQSVAFWCNPISGHATLYWYQQILGQGPKLLIQFQNNGVVDDSQLPKDRFSAERLKGVDSTLKIQPAKLEDSAVYLCASSARPGQNYGYTFGSGTRLTVV.